This TCR beta chain was captured by sequencing in a study of T cells in Graves' hyperthyroidism and ophthalmopathy (dated 2019 in TCRdb). Regarding the study in general: TCR V-J signatures able to tell the groups apart were searched for in a discovery cohort of 90 to 100 patients, of whom 43 had Graves' ophthalmopathy and under 65 had stable Graves' hyperthyroidism. Prospective prediction of ophthalmopathy was tested in an independent validation cohort consisting of 18 hyperthyroidism patients and about 17 patients who later progressed to ophthalmopathy. The 95 to 100 discovery patients were randomly split 7:3 into training and test sets. The study also compared thyroid tissue and blood T-cell repertoires from roughly six Graves' hyperthyroidism patients. Following sampling, methimazole starting at 30 mg daily was given to hyperthyroidism patients, and high-dose intravenous methylprednisolone was given to ophthalmopathy patients. The paper reports TCR Vbeta CDR3 sequencing of over 130 peripheral blood samples: 43 ophthalmopathy, under 80 hyperthyroidism and 17 progressor patients.

TCR beta CDR3 regions were amplified from RNA transcripts. A first-round RT-PCR of the TCR CDR3 used the HTBI primer set with the Qiagen OneStep RT-PCR kit. The libraries were constructed in a second round of multiplex PCR and then size-selected and purified. Sequencing of the libraries was done on an Illumina HiSeq2000 using paired-end 100 bp reads. The authors' analysis ran thus. SOAPnuke was used to process the raw data, throwing out any read that contained adapters or uncalled bases, had a mean Phred below 15, or lacked an exact constant-primer or identifier match. High-quality paired reads were merged using COPE v1.2.5, and each unique nucleotide sequence was defined as a clonotype. Clonotypes were aligned to IMGT TRBV, TRBD and TRBJ reference segments using MiTCR v1.1. Analysis was restricted to V-J combinations with a frequency above 0.0001, which covered roughly 99% of repertoires. A TCS score was defined as the ratio of F50 (clonal expansion) to E x V (chaos), with BLOSUM62-based TCRdist applied between CDR3 peptides within each V-J. Welch's t-statistics and random forest reduced 500 to 650 V-J features to under 15, which were used in a naive Bayes classifier (R e1071). The similarity between thyroid and blood repertoires was quantified using the Morisita-Horn index. The public reads were reanalyzed by TCRdb: fastp trimming at Q25, MiXCR alignment, in-frame beta chains only. Every entry covers one CDR3 protein and lists the most common genes and DNA from its rows. TCRdb, not the authors, supplied the V and J calls. The sample records about 540,000 distinct CDR3 sequences, roughly 46% of which are singletons. Around 8% of the sample goes to the ten largest clones.

Findings and caveats that apply to the study as a whole: A model built on a 13 V-J signature distinguished ophthalmopathy from stable hyperthyroidism, reaching over 85% sensitivity and about 81% specificity in cross-validation and 80%/75% in testing. Blood samples also contained most of the expanded thyroid clonotypes (frequency above 0.001), which suggests that blood repertoires may reflect thyroid immune responses. Sample size was not statistically predetermined, and blinding of investigators to group allocation was not performed. In validation, the model predicted progression to ophthalmopathy with 55% to 71% sensitivity and 72% to 75% specificity, a median of about 6 months before onset.

To note about this clonotype: No antigen is known for it. No quality values exist for individual bases; no much larger clone is one base distant.

Graves' hyperthyroidism was defined as stable when no progression to ophthalmopathy occurred over 18 months of follow-up. Hyperthyroidism patients were aged 18 to 65 years and newly diagnosed, with disease duration of less than 2 months. The study excluded patients with uncontrolled infections, other autoimmune diseases, pregnancy or lactation. Diagnoses relied on clinical symptoms, serum thyroxine and TRAb, thyroid ultrasound and orbital computed tomography. Total RNA was extracted with Trizol reagent, and quality was checked on an Agilent 2100 Bioanalyzer. A distance of 14 bases separates the germline ends of V and J, which lose 5 bases and 7 bases respectively. The CDR3 sequence holds 14 residues, the cysteine and phenylalanine included. Only CDR3 DNA remains: 42 bases, in frame from the first base. CDR1 and CDR2 are read off the germline V gene as SGHTA and FQGNSA.

The chain couples TRBV7-2 to TRBJ1-4; the D region possibly corresponds to TRBD1 (5 bases align). The receptor's source is a woman in her late teens or twenties with Graves' hyperthyroidism. Sequencing was performed on peripheral blood or thyroid tissue (not recorded which). The CDR3 region reads CASSPSWGGEKLFF. The nucleotides read TGTGCCAGCAGCCCCTCTTGGGGGGGTGAAAAACTGTTTTTT. The CDR3, completed at both ends by the reference TRBV7-2 and TRBJ1-4 genes, gives the full variable domain GAGVSQSPSNKVTEKGKDVELRCDPISGHTALYWYRQSLGQGLEFLIYFQGNSAPDKSGLPSDRFSAERTGGSVSTLTIQRTQQEDSAVYLCASSPSWGGEKLFFGSGTQLSVL.